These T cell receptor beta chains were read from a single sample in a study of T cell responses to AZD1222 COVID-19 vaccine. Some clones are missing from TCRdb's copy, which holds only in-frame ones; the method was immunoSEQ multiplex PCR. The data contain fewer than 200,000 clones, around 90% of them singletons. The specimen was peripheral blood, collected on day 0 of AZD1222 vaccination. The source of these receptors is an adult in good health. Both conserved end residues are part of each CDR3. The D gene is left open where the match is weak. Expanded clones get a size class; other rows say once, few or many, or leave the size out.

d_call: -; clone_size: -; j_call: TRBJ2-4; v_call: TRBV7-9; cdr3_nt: TGTGCCAGCAGCTCGGAAAAACAGGGAATTCAGTACTTC; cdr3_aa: CASSSEKQGIQYF
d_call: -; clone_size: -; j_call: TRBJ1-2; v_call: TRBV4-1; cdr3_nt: TGCGCCAGCAGCCTCATTATAAGGATGGACTATGGCTACACCTTC; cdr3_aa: CASSLIIRMDYGYTF
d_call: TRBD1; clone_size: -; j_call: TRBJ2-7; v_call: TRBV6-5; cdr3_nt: TGTGCCAGCGGACCAAGGGGGCTTCACGAGCAGTACTTC; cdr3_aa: CASGPRGLHEQYF
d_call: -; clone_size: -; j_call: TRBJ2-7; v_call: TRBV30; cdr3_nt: TGTGCCTGGAGGGAATCCGGGGCCTCCTACGAGCAGTACTTC; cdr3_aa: CAWRESGASYEQYF
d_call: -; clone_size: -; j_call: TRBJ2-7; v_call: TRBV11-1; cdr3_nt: TGTGCCAGCAGCCAGCCCGAGACCTACGAGCAGTACTTC; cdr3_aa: CASSQPETYEQYF
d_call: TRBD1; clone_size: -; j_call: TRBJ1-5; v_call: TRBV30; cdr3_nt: TGTGCCTGGAGCCTCGGACAGGGAAGTCAGCCCCAGCATTTT; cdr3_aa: CAWSLGQGSQPQHF
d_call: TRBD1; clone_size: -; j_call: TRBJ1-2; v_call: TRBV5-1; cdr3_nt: TGCGCCAGTCGGGACAGTCCTTCTAACTATGGCTACACCTTC; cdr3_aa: CASRDSPSNYGYTF
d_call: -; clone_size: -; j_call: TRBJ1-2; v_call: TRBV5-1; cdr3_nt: TGCGCCAGCAGCTTGGCCGGGGGCAGCGATGGCTACACCTTC; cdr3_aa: CASSLAGGSDGYTF
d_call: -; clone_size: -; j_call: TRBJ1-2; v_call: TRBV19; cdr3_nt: TGTGCCAGTAGTATAGATGGGGGCTATGGCTACACCTTC; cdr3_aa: CASSIDGGYGYTF
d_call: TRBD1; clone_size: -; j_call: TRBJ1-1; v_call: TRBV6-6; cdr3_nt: TGTGCCAGCAGTCCAAGCCCCGGACAGGGAAGTGTTGGCACTGAAGCTTTCTTT; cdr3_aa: CASSPSPGQGSVGTEAFF
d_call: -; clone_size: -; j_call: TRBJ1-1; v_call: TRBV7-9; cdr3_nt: TGTGCCAGCAGCTTCCCGAACGGGGACCAAGAAGCTTTCTTT; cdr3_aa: CASSFPNGDQEAFF
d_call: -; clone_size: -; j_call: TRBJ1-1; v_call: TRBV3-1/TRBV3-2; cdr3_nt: TGTGCCAGCAGCCGGGCAGGGGTTGAAGCTTTCTTT; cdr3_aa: CASSRAGVEAFF
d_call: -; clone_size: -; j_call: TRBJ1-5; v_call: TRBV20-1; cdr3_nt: TGCAGTGCGGAGGGTGTTCCTAAACAGCATTTT; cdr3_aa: CSAEGVPKQHF
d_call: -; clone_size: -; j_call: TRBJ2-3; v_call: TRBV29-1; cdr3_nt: TGCAGCGTAAAGACGGACACAGATACGCAGTATTTT; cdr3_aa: CSVKTDTDTQYF
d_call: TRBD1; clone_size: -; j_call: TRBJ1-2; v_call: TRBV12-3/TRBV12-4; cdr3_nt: TGTGCCAGCAGTTTAGGGACAGGGGATGGCTACACCTTC; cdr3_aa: CASSLGTGDGYTF
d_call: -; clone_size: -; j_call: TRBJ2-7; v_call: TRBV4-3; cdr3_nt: TGCGCCAGCAGCCACGCAAGGGTGGGCTACGAGCAGTACTTC; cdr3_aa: CASSHARVGYEQYF
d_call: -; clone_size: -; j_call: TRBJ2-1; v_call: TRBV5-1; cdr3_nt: TGCGCCAGCAGCTCGGACCAGCCCCCCAATGAGCAGTTCTTC; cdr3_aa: CASSSDQPPNEQFF
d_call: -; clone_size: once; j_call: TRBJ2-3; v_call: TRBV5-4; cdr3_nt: TGTGCCAGCAGCTTGGACTCAAAAGGGAGCACAGATACGCAGTATTTT; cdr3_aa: CASSLDSKGSTDTQYF
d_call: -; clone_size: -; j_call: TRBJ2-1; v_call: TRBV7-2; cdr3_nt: TGTGCCAGCAGCTATAATGGACTATCTGGGGTGCAGTTCTTC; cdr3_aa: CASSYNGLSGVQFF
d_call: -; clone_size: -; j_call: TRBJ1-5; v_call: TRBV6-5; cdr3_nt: TGTGCCAGCAGTTACGGTCGGGCGGGTCAGCCCCAGCATTTT; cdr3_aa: CASSYGRAGQPQHF
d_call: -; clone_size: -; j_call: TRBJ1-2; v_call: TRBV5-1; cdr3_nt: TGCGCCAGCAGCTCCAAAGGGGGGAACTATGGCTACACCTTC; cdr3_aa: CASSSKGGNYGYTF
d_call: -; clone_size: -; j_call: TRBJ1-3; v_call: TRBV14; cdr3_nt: TGTGCCAGCAGCGCACAGGGATACACCATATATTTT; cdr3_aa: CASSAQGYTIYF
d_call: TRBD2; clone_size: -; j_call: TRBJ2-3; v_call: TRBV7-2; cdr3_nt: TGTGCCAGCAGCTCCCGGGAGGTAGCGGGGGGGCTAGATACGCAGTATTTT; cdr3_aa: CASSSREVAGGLDTQYF
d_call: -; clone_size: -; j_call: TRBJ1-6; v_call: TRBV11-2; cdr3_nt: TGTGCCAGCAGCTTATCGGACGGGAATTCACCCCTCCACTTT; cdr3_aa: CASSLSDGNSPLHF
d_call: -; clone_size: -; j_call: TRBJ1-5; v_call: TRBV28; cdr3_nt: TGTGCCAGCATCCGAGTCGGGGGCGCATATCAGCCCCAGCATTTT; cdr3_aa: CASIRVGGAYQPQHF
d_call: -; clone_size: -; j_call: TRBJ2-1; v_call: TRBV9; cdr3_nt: TGTGCCAGCAGCACCGAAAACAATGAGCAGTTCTTC; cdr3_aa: CASSTENNEQFF